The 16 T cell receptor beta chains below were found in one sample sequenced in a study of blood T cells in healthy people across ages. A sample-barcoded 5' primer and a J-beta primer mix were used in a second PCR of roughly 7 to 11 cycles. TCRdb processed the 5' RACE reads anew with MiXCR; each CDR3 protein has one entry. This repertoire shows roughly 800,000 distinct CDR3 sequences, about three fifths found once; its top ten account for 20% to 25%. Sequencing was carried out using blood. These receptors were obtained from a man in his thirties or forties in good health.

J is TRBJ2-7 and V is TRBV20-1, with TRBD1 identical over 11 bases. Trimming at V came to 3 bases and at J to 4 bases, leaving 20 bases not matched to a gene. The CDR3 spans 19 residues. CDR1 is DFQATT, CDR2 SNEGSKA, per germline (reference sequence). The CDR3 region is CSASVSDRGLGKIGYEQYF. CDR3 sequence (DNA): TGCAGTGCTAGTGTTTCGGACAGGGGGCTTGGGAAGATTGGATACGAGCAGTACTTC.

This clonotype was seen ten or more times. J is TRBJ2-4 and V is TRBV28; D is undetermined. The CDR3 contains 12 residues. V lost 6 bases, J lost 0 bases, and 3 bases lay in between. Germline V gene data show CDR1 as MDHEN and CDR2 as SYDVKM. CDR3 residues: CASSLAKNIQYF. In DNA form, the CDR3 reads TGTGCCAGCAGCCTAGCCAAAAACATTCAGTACTTC.

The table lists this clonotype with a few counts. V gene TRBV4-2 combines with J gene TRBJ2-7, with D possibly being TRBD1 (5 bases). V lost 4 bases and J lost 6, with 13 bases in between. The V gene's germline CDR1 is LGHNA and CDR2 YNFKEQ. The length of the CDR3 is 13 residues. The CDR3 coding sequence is TGTGCCAGCAGCCCCGGAGAGCAGGGCGAGCAGTACTTC. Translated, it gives CASSPGEQGEQYF.

The CDR3 coding sequence is TGTGCCAGCAGCGGAGAAAGGGCCGCGGGCTACACCTTC. It encodes CASSGERAAGYTF. This chain connects TRBV9 to TRBJ1-2, with no clear D. CDR3 length: 13 amino acids. Trimming took off 3 bases at V and 8 bases at J, with 14 bases between the two ends. Germline CDR1 SGDLS, CDR2 YYNGEE.

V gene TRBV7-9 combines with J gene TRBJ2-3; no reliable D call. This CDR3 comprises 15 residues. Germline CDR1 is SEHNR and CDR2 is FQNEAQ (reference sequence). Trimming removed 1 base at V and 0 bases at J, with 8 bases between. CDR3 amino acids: CASSLGSTSTDTQYF. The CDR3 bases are TGTGCCAGCAGCTTAGGCAGCACTAGCACAGATACGCAGTATTTT.

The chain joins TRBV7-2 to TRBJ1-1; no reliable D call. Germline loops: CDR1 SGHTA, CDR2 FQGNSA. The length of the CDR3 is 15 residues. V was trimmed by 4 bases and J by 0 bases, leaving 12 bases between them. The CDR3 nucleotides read TGTGCCAGCAGCTCCACGGACCTTATGAACACTGAAGCTTTCTTT. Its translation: CASSSTDLMNTEAFF.

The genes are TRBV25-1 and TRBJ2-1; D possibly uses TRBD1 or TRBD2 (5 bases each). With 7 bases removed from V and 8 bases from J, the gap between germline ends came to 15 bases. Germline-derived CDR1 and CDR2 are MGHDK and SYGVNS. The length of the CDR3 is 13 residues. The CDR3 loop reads CASNQFLGDEQFF. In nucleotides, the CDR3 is TGTGCCAGCAACCAATTCCTGGGGGATGAGCAGTTCTTC. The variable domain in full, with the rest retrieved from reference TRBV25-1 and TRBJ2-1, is EADIYQTPRYLVIGTGKKITLECSQTMGHDKMYWYQQDPGMELHLIHYSYGVNSTEKGDLSSESTVSRIRTEHFPLTLESARPSHTSQYLCASNQFLGDEQFFGPGTRLTVL.

The CDR3 DNA sequence: TGTGCCAGCAGTGAAAGCGGGACAGTAAAAGAGACCCAGTACTTC. Amino acids: CASSESGTVKETQYF. The J gene is TRBJ2-5, the V gene TRBV6-1, with D possibly called TRBD1 or TRBD2 (7 bases each). CDR3 size: 15 residues. Germline V gives CDR1 MNHNS, CDR2 SASEGT. Trimming left V 2 bases short and J 3 bases short, with 13 bases between.

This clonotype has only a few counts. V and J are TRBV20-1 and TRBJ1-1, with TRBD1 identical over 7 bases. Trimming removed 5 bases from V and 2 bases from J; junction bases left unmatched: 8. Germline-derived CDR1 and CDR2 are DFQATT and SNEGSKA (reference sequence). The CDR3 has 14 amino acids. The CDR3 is CSALITGDNTEAFF. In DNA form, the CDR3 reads TGCAGTGCTCTTATCACAGGGGATAACACTGAAGCTTTCTTT.

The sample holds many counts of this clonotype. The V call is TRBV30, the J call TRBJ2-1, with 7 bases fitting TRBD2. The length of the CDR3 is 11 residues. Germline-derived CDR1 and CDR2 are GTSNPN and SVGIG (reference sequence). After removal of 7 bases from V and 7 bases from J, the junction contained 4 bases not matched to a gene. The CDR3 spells CASRGGNEQFF. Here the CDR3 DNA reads TGTGCCTCACGCGGGGGTAATGAGCAGTTCTTC.

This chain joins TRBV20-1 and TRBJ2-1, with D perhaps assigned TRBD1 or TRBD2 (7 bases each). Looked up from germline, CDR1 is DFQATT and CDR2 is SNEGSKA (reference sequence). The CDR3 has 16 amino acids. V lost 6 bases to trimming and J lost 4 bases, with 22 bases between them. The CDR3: CSARGGKGGRYNEQFF. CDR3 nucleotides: TGCAGTGCCAGGGGGGGAAAGGGAGGGAGATACAATGAGCAGTTCTTC.

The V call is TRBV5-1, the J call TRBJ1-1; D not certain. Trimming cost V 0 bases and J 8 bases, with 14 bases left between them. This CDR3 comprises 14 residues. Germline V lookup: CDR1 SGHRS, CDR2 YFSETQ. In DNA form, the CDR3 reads TGCGCCAGCAGCTTGGTCCTCGGCCCGGGGGAAGCTTTCTTT. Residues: CASSLVLGPGEAFF.

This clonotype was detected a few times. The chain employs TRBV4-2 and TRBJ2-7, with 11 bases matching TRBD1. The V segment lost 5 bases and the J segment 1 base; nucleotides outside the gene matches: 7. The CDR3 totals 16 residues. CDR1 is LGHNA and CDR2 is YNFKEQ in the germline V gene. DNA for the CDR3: TGTGCCAGCAGCAGGGGCGGACAGGGGGCGTCCTACGAGCAGTACTTC. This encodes CASSRGGQGASYEQYF.

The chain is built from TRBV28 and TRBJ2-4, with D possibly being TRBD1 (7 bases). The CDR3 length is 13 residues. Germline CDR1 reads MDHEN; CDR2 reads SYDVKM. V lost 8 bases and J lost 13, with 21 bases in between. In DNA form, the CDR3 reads TGTGCCAGCCTTCTTTCCCGCAGGGGGGAGCAGTACTTC. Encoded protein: CASLLSRRGEQYF.

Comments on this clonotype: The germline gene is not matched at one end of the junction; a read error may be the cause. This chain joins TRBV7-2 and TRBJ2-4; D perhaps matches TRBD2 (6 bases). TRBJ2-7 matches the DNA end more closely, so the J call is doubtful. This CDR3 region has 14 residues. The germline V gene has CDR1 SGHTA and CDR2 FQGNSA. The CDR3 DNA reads TGTGCCAGCAGCCTAGCGAAAGACCCCTACGAGCAGTACTTC. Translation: CASSLAKDPYEQYF.

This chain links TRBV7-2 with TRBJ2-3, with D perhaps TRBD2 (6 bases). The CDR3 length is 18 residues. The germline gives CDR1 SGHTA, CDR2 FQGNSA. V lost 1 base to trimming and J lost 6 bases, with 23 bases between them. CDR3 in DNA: TGTGCCAGCAGCTTAGTCGCCCGACTAGAACTCCCAGGGGATACGCAGTATTTT. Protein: CASSLVARLELPGDTQYF.